Detailed here is one T cell receptor (beta chain). Its antigen remains unknown. Profiling relied on immunoSEQ multiplex PCR, and the TCRdb table lists in-frame clones only, not all of them. The data hold roughly 300,000 clones, with about 88% observed a single time. The CDR3 covers 15 residues. Germline assignment: CDR1 DFQATT and CDR2 SNEGSKA (reference sequence). The J segment lost 0 bases and the V segment lost 3 bases, leaving 4 bases of the junction unmatched. Indicated treatment: about 20 received Ad26.COV2.S at low or high dose, single or two shots; 5 received placebo; per-sample allocation not given. The study sampled participants on day 63 after the first vaccine or placebo injection. These data belong to a study of Ad26.COV2.S vaccination and SARS-CoV-2 variants. Overall study findings and caveats: Assessments of TCR breadth and depth may have underestimated the total T cell responses.

The chain is built from TRBV20-1 and TRBJ2-7; 11 nucleotides line up with TRBD1. The sequence was collected from a person aged 18 to 65 who received the Ad26.COV2.S COVID-19 vaccine or a placebo. Sequenced material: peripheral blood, taken in a trial of Ad26.COV2.S vaccine versus placebo. The CDR3 protein is CSASPGTGGSYEQYF. In nucleotides, the CDR3 is TGCAGTGCTAGTCCCGGGACAGGGGGCTCCTACGAGCAGTACTTC.